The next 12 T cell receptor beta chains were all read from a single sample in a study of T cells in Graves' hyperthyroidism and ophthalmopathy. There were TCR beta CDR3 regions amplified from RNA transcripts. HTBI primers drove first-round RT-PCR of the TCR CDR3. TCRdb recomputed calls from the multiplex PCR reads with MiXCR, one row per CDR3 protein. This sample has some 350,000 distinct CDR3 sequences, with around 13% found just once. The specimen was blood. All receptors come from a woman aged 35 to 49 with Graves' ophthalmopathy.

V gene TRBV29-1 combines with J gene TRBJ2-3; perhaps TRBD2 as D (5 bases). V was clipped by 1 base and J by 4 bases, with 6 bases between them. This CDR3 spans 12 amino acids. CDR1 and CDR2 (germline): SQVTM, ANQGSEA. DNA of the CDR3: TGCAGCGTTGAAGGAGCGGCAGATACGCAGTATTTT. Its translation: CSVEGAADTQYF.

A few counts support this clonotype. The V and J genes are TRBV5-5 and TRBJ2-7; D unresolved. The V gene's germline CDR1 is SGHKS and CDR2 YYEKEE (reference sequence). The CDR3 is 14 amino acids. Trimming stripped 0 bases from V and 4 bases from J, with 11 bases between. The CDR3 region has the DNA TGTGCCAGCAGCTTGGCCGTGGGCACGTACGAGCAGTACTTC. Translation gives CASSLAVGTYEQYF.

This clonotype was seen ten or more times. This CDR3 is CSASGTLNTEAFF. The CDR3 DNA reads as TGCAGTGCTAGTGGGACGTTGAACACTGAAGCTTTCTTT. The J gene is TRBJ1-1, the V gene TRBV20-1, with D perhaps matching TRBD1 (5 bases). This CDR3 comprises 13 residues. Germline loops: CDR1 DFQATT, CDR2 SNEGSKA (reference sequence). The germline V and J ends were trimmed by 3 bases and 0 bases, with 8 bases remaining between them.

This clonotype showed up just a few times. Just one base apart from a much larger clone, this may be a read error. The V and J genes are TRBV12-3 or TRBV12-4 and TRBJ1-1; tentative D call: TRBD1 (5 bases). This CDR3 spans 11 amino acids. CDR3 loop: CASSLGQGALF. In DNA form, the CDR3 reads TGTGCCAGCAGTTTGGGGCAGGGAGCTCTCTTT.

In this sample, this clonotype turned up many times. CDR3 nucleotides: TGTGCCAGCAGCCCGGACCTTGAGCAGTTCTTC. It specifies CASSPDLEQFF. This chain links TRBV2 with TRBJ2-1; the D is unclear. V lost 6 bases and J 9 bases, leaving 9 bases between the germline ends. The CDR3 is 11 amino acids. Germline V gives CDR1 SNHLY, CDR2 FYNNEI.

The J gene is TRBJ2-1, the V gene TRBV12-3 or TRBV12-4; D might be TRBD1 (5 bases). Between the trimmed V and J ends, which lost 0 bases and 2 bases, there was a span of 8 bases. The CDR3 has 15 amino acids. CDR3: CASSLAGLTYNEQFF. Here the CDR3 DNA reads TGTGCCAGCAGTTTAGCGGGGCTAACCTACAATGAGCAGTTCTTC.

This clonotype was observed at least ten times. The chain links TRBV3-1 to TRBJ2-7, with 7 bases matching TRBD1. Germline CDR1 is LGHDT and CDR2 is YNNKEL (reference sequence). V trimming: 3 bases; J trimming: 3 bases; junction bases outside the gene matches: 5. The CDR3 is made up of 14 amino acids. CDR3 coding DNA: TGTGCCAGCAGCCATGGGGACAGAAACTACGAGCAGTACTTC. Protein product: CASSHGDRNYEQYF.

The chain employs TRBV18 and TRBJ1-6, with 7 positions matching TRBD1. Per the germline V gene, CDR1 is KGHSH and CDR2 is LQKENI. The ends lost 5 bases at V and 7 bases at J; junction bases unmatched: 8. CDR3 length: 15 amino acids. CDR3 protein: CASSALKGANSPLHF. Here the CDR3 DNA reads TGTGCCAGCTCAGCCTTGAAGGGGGCGAATTCACCCCTCCACTTT.

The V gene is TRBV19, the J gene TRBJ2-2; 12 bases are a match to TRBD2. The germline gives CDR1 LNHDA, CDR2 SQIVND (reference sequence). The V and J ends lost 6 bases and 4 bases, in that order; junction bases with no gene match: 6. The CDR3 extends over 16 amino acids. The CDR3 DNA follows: TGTGCCAGTAGAACCGCTAGCGGGAGGGGCACCGGGGAGCTGTTTTTT. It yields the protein CASRTASGRGTGELFF.

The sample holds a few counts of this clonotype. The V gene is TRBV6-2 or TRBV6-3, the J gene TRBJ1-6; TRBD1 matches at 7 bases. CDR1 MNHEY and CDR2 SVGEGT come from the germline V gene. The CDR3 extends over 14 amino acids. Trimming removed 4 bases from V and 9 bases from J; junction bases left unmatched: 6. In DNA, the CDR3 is TGTGCCAGCAGTTCAACAGGGGTGCGTTCACCCCTCCACTTT. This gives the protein CASSSTGVRSPLHF.

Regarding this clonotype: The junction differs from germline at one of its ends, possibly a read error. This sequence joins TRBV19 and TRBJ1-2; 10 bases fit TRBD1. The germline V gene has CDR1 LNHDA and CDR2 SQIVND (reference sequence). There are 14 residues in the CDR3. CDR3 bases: TGTGCCAGTAGTACGGACAGGGGGAACTATAGCTACACCTTC. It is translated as CASSTDRGNYSYTF.

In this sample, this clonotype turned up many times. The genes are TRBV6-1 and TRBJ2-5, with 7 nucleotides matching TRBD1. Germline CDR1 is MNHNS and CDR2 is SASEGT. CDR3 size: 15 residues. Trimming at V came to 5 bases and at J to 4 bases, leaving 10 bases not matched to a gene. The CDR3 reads CASSFGQGDGETQYF. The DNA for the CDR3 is TGTGCCAGCAGTTTCGGGCAGGGGGATGGAGAGACCCAGTACTTC.